One and the same sample provided the 4 T cell receptor beta chains below, sequenced in a study of identifying expanded T cells in peripheral blood (dated 2019 in TCRdb). The method was the immunoSEQ multiplex PCR assay. TCRdb limited this immuneACCESS table to in-frame rearrangements with V and J called. A share of clones is missing; checked studies link under half to unresolved V genes, and the rest is unexplained. In this sample the table shows tens of thousands of clones, 70% to 90% of which occur a single time. The top ten hold approximately 5% of the sample. Sequencing was carried out using blood. The source of these receptors is a person aged 18 to 69 in good health.

This clone was counted once. The CDR3 nucleotides are TGTGCCAGCAGTTTTACGACAACTCCGAACACCGGGGAGCTGTTTTTT. It is translated as CASSFTTTPNTGELFF. This chain uses TRBV27 with TRBJ2-2; D is unresolved. The V gene lost 3 bases and the J gene lost 0 bases, with 11 bases spanning the gap. The CDR3 contains 16 residues. Germline CDR1 is MNHEY and CDR2 is SMNVEV (reference sequence).

This clone was seen just once. The chain has TRBV6-1 and TRBJ2-5, with 10 positions matching TRBD2. The CDR3 has 15 residues. V was clipped by 4 bases and J by 4 bases; unmatched bases: 6. The germline gives CDR1 MNHNS, CDR2 SASEGT. CDR3 amino acids: CASSVSSGGRETQYF. The CDR3 DNA reads as TGTGCCAGCAGTGTTTCTAGCGGGGGTCGAGAGACCCAGTACTTC.

The rearrangement joins TRBV11-2 to TRBJ2-1; maybe TRBD2 (5 bases). The CDR3 extends over 13 amino acids. Germline assignment: CDR1 SGHAT and CDR2 FQNNGV. Trimming took 5 bases from V and 5 from J, leaving 10 bases between them. The CDR3 nucleotides read TGTGCCAGCAGCGAGGGCCAGGACAATGAGCAGTTCTTC. This codes for CASSEGQDNEQFF.

This clone has a single count. The CDR3 here is CASSLARTSYGYTF. In nucleotides, the CDR3 is TGTGCCAGCAGTCTTGCTCGAACCAGCTATGGCTACACCTTC. The chain has TRBV5-6 and TRBJ1-2, with D unresolved. Germline-derived CDR1 and CDR2 are SGHDT and YYEEEE. This CDR3 is built from 14 residues. The V end was cut by 5 bases, the J end by 4 bases, with 15 bases between.